A single sample is the source of the 27 T cell receptor beta chains below, sequenced in a study of cytotoxic CD8 clonotypes in ibrutinib-treated CLL. Produced via immunoSEQ multiplex PCR; TCRdb's table is partial and in-frame only. Among approximately 280,000 clones listed, less than 85% were seen once. The sample was PBMCs, taken at disease progression, from a patient treated with ibrutinib. The source is a human donor with chronic lymphocytic leukemia.

V is TRBV4-1 and J is TRBJ2-3; no reliable D call. CDR1 is MGHRA, CDR2 YSYEKL, per germline. The CDR3 has 14 residues. V dropped 0 bases and J dropped 2 bases, with 6 bases sitting between them. CDR3 sequence reads: CASSQDLATDTQYF. As DNA, the CDR3 is TGCGCCAGCAGCCAAGATCTGGCCACAGATACGCAGTATTTT.

This sequence joins TRBV2 and TRBJ1-2, with D tentatively TRBD1 (5 bases). The CDR3 loop spans 17 amino acids. V was shortened by 6 bases and J by 5 bases, with 25 bases between the two germline ends. Germline V gene lookup returns CDR1 SNHLY and CDR2 FYNNEI. DNA of the CDR3: TGTGCCAGCAGGCTTCCCCCCAGACTGGAGAAGGGGTATGGCTACACCTTC. Protein product: CASRLPPRLEKGYGYTF.

This chain uses TRBV6-5 with TRBJ2-5; D is perhaps TRBD1 (5 bases). Germline CDR1 reads MNHEY; CDR2 reads SVGAGI. The CDR3 has 14 residues. V was cut by 6 bases and J by 4 bases, with 15 bases left in between. For the CDR3, the DNA is TGTGCCAGCAGCAGACAGAGGCCCTTAGAGACCCAGTACTTC. Translating it yields CASSRQRPLETQYF.

The chain joins TRBV7-9 to TRBJ2-1; D possibly matches TRBD1 or TRBD2 (6 bases each). The CDR3 covers 14 residues. Germline V gene sequence: CDR1 SEHNR, CDR2 FQNEAQ (reference sequence). Trimming took off 4 bases at V and 8 bases at J, with 15 bases between the two ends. The CDR3 sequence is CASSSGGPLDEQFF. The CDR3 DNA follows: TGTGCCAGCAGCTCTGGGGGGCCGCTCGATGAGCAGTTCTTC.

The chain couples TRBV9 to TRBJ2-5, with D maybe TRBD2 (5 bases). This CDR3 is 16 amino acids long. Between the trimmed V and J ends, which lost 0 bases and 1 base, there was a span of 13 bases. CDR1 is SGDLS and CDR2 is YYNGEE in the germline V gene. The CDR3 DNA follows: TGTGCCAGCAGCGTAGAGCTAGCAGGCCTCCAAGAGACCCAGTACTTC. As protein: CASSVELAGLQETQYF. The whole variable domain, remainder taken from reference TRBV9 and TRBJ2-5, is DSGVTQTPKHLITATGQRVTLRCSPRSGDLSVYWYQQSLDQGLQFLIQYYNGEERAKGNILERFSAQQFPDLHSELNLSSLELGDSALYFCASSVELAGLQETQYFGPGTRLLVL.

The genes are TRBV28 and TRBJ1-5; D gene uncertain. Deletions cut 2 bases from V and 9 bases from J, with 5 bases between. The CDR3 is 11 amino acids. Per the germline V gene, CDR1 is MDHEN and CDR2 is SYDVKM. This CDR3 is CASSLGLPQHF. The CDR3 coding sequence is TGTGCCAGCAGTTTAGGTTTGCCCCAGCATTTT.

V gene TRBV6-6 combines with J gene TRBJ2-6; no clear D. Trimming left V 7 bases short and J 0 bases short, with 7 bases between. This CDR3 has 14 amino acids. The germline V gene has CDR1 MNHNY and CDR2 SVGAGI (reference sequence). CDR3 residues: CASIGPSGANVLTF. For the CDR3, the DNA is TGTGCCAGCATCGGTCCCTCTGGGGCCAACGTCCTGACTTTC.

This chain connects TRBV7-6 to TRBJ2-6; the D call may be TRBD1 or TRBD2 (5 bases each). Germline CDR1 reads SGHVS; CDR2 reads FNYEAQ. The CDR3 sequence is 17 residues long. V lost 3 bases to trimming and J lost 1 base, with 13 bases between them. The CDR3 DNA reads TGTGCCAGCAGCTTTACCCCCTGGGGGTCTGGGGCCAACGTCCTGACTTTC. Its protein is CASSFTPWGSGANVLTF.

The chain is built from TRBV4-1 and TRBJ2-1; TRBD2 is a possible D gene (5 bases). The CDR3 consists of 12 residues. In germline, CDR1 is MGHRA, CDR2 YSYEKL. The V end lost 2 bases, the J end lost 11 bases, and 10 bases lay between the germline ends. The CDR3 sequence is CASSQPRGKQFF. The DNA for the CDR3 is TGCGCCAGCAGCCAACCCCGGGGTAAGCAGTTCTTC.

The chain has TRBV6-1 and TRBJ2-7; the D gene is possibly TRBD1 (5 bases). Germline V lookup: CDR1 MNHNS, CDR2 SASEGT. The CDR3 is made up of 10 amino acids. Trimming removed 7 bases from V and 7 bases from J, with 8 bases in between. The CDR3 region has the DNA TGTGCCAGCAACAACAGGGAGCAGTACTTC. The encoded protein is CASNNREQYF.

This chain uses TRBV6-5 with TRBJ2-7; D might be TRBD2 (5 bases). Between the trimmed V and J ends, which lost 5 bases and 7 bases, there was a span of 21 bases. The V gene's germline CDR1 is MNHEY and CDR2 SVGAGI. The CDR3 loop spans 15 amino acids. This CDR3 is CASSTEYGDWREQYF. In DNA, the CDR3 is TGTGCCAGCAGTACCGAGTACGGGGATTGGAGGGAGCAGTACTTC.

CDR3 residues: CASSLRGRGNTQYF. In DNA, the CDR3 is TGTGCCAGCAGCTTAAGAGGCAGGGGAAATACGCAGTATTTT. This chain joins TRBV7-2 and TRBJ2-3; the D gene is possibly TRBD1 (6 bases). CDR3 length: 14 amino acids. Germline V lookup: CDR1 SGHTA, CDR2 FQGNSA. Trimming took off 2 bases at V and 7 bases at J, with 13 bases between the two ends.

The V gene is TRBV19, the J gene TRBJ2-1; the match to TRBD2 covers 8 bases. The V gene's germline CDR1 is LNHDA and CDR2 SQIVND (reference sequence). V lost 5 bases and J lost 1; bases outside the gene matches: 10. The CDR3 spans 17 residues. CDR3 protein: CASSSKIAGRSYNEQFF. CDR3 coding DNA: TGTGCCAGTAGTTCAAAGATAGCGGGGAGGTCCTACAATGAGCAGTTCTTC.

V usage is TRBV7-6 and J usage is TRBJ1-3, with a weak D call TRBD1 (5 bases). The CDR3 loop spans 17 amino acids. Trimming took 4 bases from V and 1 from J, leaving 17 bases between them. Germline assignment: CDR1 SGHVS and CDR2 FNYEAQ. The CDR3 here is CASSSRWRGRSGNTIYF. The CDR3 bases are TGTGCCAGCAGCTCGCGTTGGAGGGGAAGATCTGGAAACACCATATATTTT.

This chain uses TRBV2 with TRBJ1-1; unclear D gene. Trimming left V 6 bases short and J 0 bases short, with 11 bases between. Germline CDR1 and CDR2: SNHLY and FYNNEI. The CDR3 sequence is 14 residues long. The CDR3, as DNA: TGTGCCAGCAGGCAGTCCTCCCTGAACACTGAAGCTTTCTTT. Amino acids: CASRQSSLNTEAFF.

This clone was seen only a few times. The chain is built from TRBV6-4 and TRBJ2-3; TRBD1 might be the D (6 bases). The CDR3 has 14 amino acids. V lost 4 bases and J 3 bases, leaving 11 bases between the germline ends. CDR1 and CDR2 (germline): MRHNA, SNTAGT. CDR3 in amino acids: CASSALQGTDTQYF. In DNA, the CDR3 is TGTGCCAGCAGTGCGCTACAGGGTACAGATACGCAGTATTTT.

The sample holds a few counts of this clone. The chain links TRBV28 to TRBJ1-2, with D perhaps TRBD1 (5 bases). The CDR3 has 14 residues. V shed 2 bases and J shed 5 bases, with 12 bases lying between them. Germline V gives CDR1 MDHEN, CDR2 SYDVKM. The CDR3 nucleotides are TGTGCCAGCAGTTTAGCGGGGCCAACATATGGCTACACCTTC. It translates to CASSLAGPTYGYTF.

The CDR3 bases are TGTGCCAGCAGTTTATCGGGACGCCGGACAGATACGCAGTATTTT. This gives the protein CASSLSGRRTDTQYF. V usage is TRBV27 and J usage is TRBJ2-3; D is perhaps TRBD1 or TRBD2 (5 bases each). V shed 0 bases and J shed 3 bases, with 10 bases lying between them. Germline V gives CDR1 MNHEY, CDR2 SMNVEV (reference sequence). The CDR3 has 15 residues.

The V and J genes are TRBV18 and TRBJ2-2, with 9 bases that match TRBD2. The CDR3 has 15 residues. V was pared by 3 bases and J by 4 bases, with 3 bases of the junction left unmatched. Germline V CDR1 and CDR2: KGHSH, LQKENI. The DNA of the CDR3 is TGTGCCAGCTCACCTCTAGCGGGACGCACCGGGGAGCTGTTTTTT. Protein sequence: CASSPLAGRTGELFF. The full variable domain, completed using reference TRBV18 and TRBJ2-2, is NAGVMQNPRHLVRRRGQEARLRCSPMKGHSHVYWYRQLPEEGLKFMVYLQKENIIDESGMPKERFSAEFPKEGPSILRIQQVVRGDSAAYFCASSPLAGRTGELFFGEGSRLTVL.

The chain links TRBV7-9 to TRBJ2-1; D call uncertain. The germline CDR1 and CDR2 sequences are SEHNR and FQNEAQ (reference sequence). The length of the CDR3 is 16 residues. Trimming shortened V by 5 bases and J by 3 bases, and 17 bases separated the two germline ends. Here the CDR3 reads CASSRIPRPLYNEQFF. The CDR3 DNA reads TGTGCCAGCAGCCGAATCCCGAGACCCCTCTACAATGAGCAGTTCTTC. Full variable domain (rest looked up from reference TRBV7-9 and TRBJ2-1): DTGVSQNPRHKITKRGQNVTFRCDPISEHNRLYWYRQTLGQGPEFLTYFQNEAQLEKSRLLSDRFSAERPKGSFSTLEIQRTEQGDSAMYLCASSRIPRPLYNEQFFGPGTRLTVL.

The rearrangement uses TRBV28 and TRBJ2-2, with D hard to call. Trimming shortened V by 1 base and J by 2 bases, and 2 bases separated the two germline ends. CDR1 is MDHEN, CDR2 SYDVKM, per germline. There are 13 residues in the CDR3. The CDR3 DNA sequence: TGTGCCAGCAGTTTATCCAACACCGGGGAGCTGTTTTTT. It specifies CASSLSNTGELFF.

V and J are TRBV7-8 and TRBJ2-7; TRBD2 matches at 14 bases. J gave up 3 bases and V 1 base, and 5 bases lay outside the gene matches. Germline CDR1 reads SGHVS; CDR2 reads FQNEAQ. The CDR3 totals 17 residues. CDR3 coding DNA: TGTGCCAGCAGCTTAGGGACTAGCGGGAGGTTTGACTACGAGCAGTACTTC. Residues: CASSLGTSGRFDYEQYF. Supplemented by reference TRBV7-8 and TRBJ2-7, the full variable domain reads GAGVSQSPRYKVAKRGQDVALRCDPISGHVSLFWYQQALGQGPEFLTYFQNEAQLDKSGLPSDRFFAERPEGSVSTLKIQRTQQEDSAVYLCASSLGTSGRFDYEQYFGPGTRLTVT.

The chain recombines TRBV11-2 with TRBJ1-2, with D possibly being TRBD1 (6 bases). The V end was cut by 5 bases, the J end by 5 bases, with 15 bases between. The CDR3 loop spans 14 amino acids. The germline V gene has CDR1 SGHAT and CDR2 FQNNGV. For the CDR3, the DNA is TGTGCCAGCAGCAACCGGGACATGCCTTATGGCTACACCTTC. This sequence encodes CASSNRDMPYGYTF.

A remark on this clone: Other DNA sequences in this specimen translate into the identical CDR3. This chain uses TRBV5-4 with TRBJ2-1; maybe TRBD1 (6 bases). This CDR3 spans 13 amino acids. Per the germline V gene, CDR1 is SGHNT and CDR2 is YYREEE (reference sequence). Trimming pared 4 bases from V and 7 bases from J, leaving 12 bases between. The CDR3, as DNA: TGTGCCAGCAGCCTGGACAGAGGAAATGAGCAGTTCTTC. Protein: CASSLDRGNEQFF.

This chain links TRBV29-1 with TRBJ2-1, with D perhaps matching TRBD1 or TRBD2 (6 bases each). CDR1 is SQVTM, CDR2 ANQGSEA, per germline. The CDR3 contains 16 residues. The V end lost 3 bases, the J end lost 4 bases, and 19 bases lay between the germline ends. CDR3 sequence (DNA): TGCAGCGTTGAGGGGGGACAACAGGCGGCGTACAATGAGCAGTTCTTC. It is translated as CSVEGGQQAAYNEQFF.

This clone showed up just once. The rearrangement uses TRBV29-1 and TRBJ2-1, with 9 bases fitting TRBD1. From germline, CDR1 is SQVTM and CDR2 ANQGSEA. The J segment lost 2 bases and the V segment lost 4 bases, leaving 6 bases of the junction unmatched. This CDR3 spans 15 amino acids. The CDR3 reads CSVGGGDRAYNEQFF. As DNA, the CDR3 is TGCAGCGTTGGGGGAGGGGACAGGGCCTACAATGAGCAGTTCTTC.

V usage is TRBV2 and J usage is TRBJ2-3; 10 bases match TRBD1. The CDR3 covers 15 residues. Losses at the gene ends were 6 bases for V and 4 bases for J; bases not matched to a gene: 7. Germline lookup yields CDR1 SNHLY and CDR2 FYNNEI. The CDR3 loop reads CASSPGQGKADTQYF. The CDR3 nucleotides are TGTGCCAGCAGCCCGGGACAGGGGAAGGCAGATACGCAGTATTTT.